One and the same sample provided the 21 T cell receptor beta chains below, sequenced in a study of regulatory T cells in long-lasting Graves disease. Investigators prepared the TCR beta libraries by applying iRepertoire HTBI primers and Arm-PCR of CDR3 regions. TCRdb fed the multiplex PCR reads into MiXCR, producing one record per CDR3 protein. In the table there are over 350,000 distinct CDR3 sequences, 13% to 15% of which are singletons. Time point described: newly diagnosed GD, antithyroid drugs for less than 3 months. Making the TCR library involved RNA that had been extracted from PBMCs. This sample also appeared in a second study, on T cells in Graves' hyperthyroidism and ophthalmopathy.

The sample was peripheral blood mononuclear cells (PBMCs), taken at new diagnosis, from a patient treated with antithyroid drugs. These TCRs come from a woman aged 45-65 years with Graves disease.

This clonotype came up many times. V and J are TRBV9 and TRBJ2-1; 8 bases line up with TRBD1. This CDR3 comprises 15 residues. Looked up from germline, CDR1 is SGDLS and CDR2 is YYNGEE. The trim removed 0 bases at V and 5 bases at J, leaving 4 bases unmatched. The CDR3, as DNA: TGTGCCAGCAGCGTAGATGGACAGGGACACAATGAGCAGTTCTTC. This encodes CASSVDGQGHNEQFF.

This chain joins TRBV7-3 and TRBJ2-5; no clear D gene. The CDR3 consists of 13 residues. Trimming left V 5 bases short and J 5 bases short, with 12 bases between. Germline CDR1 reads SGHTA; CDR2 reads FQGTGA. The CDR3 region is CASSPTPRETQYF. CDR3 coding DNA: TGTGCCAGCAGCCCCACTCCCAGGGAGACCCAGTACTTC.

The chain uses TRBV6-1 and TRBJ1-2, with D tentatively TRBD1 (5 bases). Trimming stripped 7 bases from V and 7 bases from J, with 13 bases between. Germline CDR1 reads MNHNS; CDR2 reads SASEGT. This CDR3 is 12 amino acids long. CDR3 in DNA: TGTGCCAGCACTGGACATTCGGCTGGCTACACCTTC. This encodes CASTGHSAGYTF.

This clonotype was observed a handful of times. A much larger clone lies one base from this, so it may be a read error. The V gene is TRBV10-3, the J gene TRBJ1-1; D gene ambiguous. Germline V lookup: CDR1 ENHRY, CDR2 SYGVKD. The CDR3 runs 16 residues. This CDR3 reads CTISEDVARPNTEAFF. In nucleotides, the CDR3 is TGTACCATCAGTGAGGATGTGGCCAGGCCTAACACTGAAGCTTTCTTT.

In its sample, this clonotype was seen many times. The rearrangement joins TRBV7-2 to TRBJ2-2; D unresolved. Germline V lookup: CDR1 SGHTA, CDR2 FQGNSA. Trimming cost V 0 bases and J 4 bases, with 9 bases left between them. The CDR3 has 15 residues. CDR3 residues: CASSLAGDGTGELFF. The CDR3 DNA sequence: TGTGCCAGCAGCTTAGCTGGGGATGGCACCGGGGAGCTGTTTTTT. The full variable domain, with the rest looked up from reference TRBV7-2 and TRBJ2-2, is GAGVSQSPSNKVTEKGKDVELRCDPISGHTALYWYRQSLGQGLEFLIYFQGNSAPDKSGLPSDRFSAERTGGSVSTLTIQRTQQEDSAVYLCASSLAGDGTGELFFGEGSRLTVL.

This chain joins TRBV4-1 and TRBJ2-7; weak D call: TRBD1 (5 bases). CDR1 is MGHRA and CDR2 is YSYEKL in the germline V gene. Between the trimmed V and J ends, which lost 2 bases and 1 base, there was a span of 6 bases. The CDR3 totals 13 residues. The CDR3, as DNA: TGCGCCAGCAGCCAACAGGGATCCTACGAGCAGTACTTC. Protein: CASSQQGSYEQYF.

The gene calls are TRBV5-6 and TRBJ2-2; 14 positions agree with TRBD2. Germline assignment: CDR1 SGHDT and CDR2 YYEEEE. The CDR3 runs to 18 residues. J gave up 5 bases and V 3 bases, and 9 bases lay outside the gene matches. CDR3 in amino acids: CASSYPGTSGRRTGELFF. DNA for the CDR3: TGTGCCAGCAGCTACCCCGGGACTAGCGGGAGAAGGACCGGGGAGCTGTTTTTT.

The chain is built from TRBV24-1 and TRBJ2-5; tentative D call: TRBD2 (6 bases). Trimming removed 8 bases from V and 2 bases from J, with 11 bases in between. CDR1 KGHDR and CDR2 SFDVKD come from the germline V gene. The CDR3 consists of 13 residues. The CDR3: CATNDGTQETQYF. For the CDR3, the DNA is TGTGCCACCAACGACGGGACTCAAGAGACCCAGTACTTC.

This clonotype was detected ten times or more. V is TRBV5-5 and J is TRBJ2-3; 7 bases are a match to TRBD2. CDR1 and CDR2 from the germline V gene are SGHKS and YYEKEE (reference sequence). CDR3 length: 16 amino acids. V lost 6 bases and J lost 3; bases outside the gene matches: 13. CDR3 residues: CASTLKGPGGTDTQYF. Written as DNA, the CDR3 is TGTGCCAGCACCCTAAAAGGACCGGGGGGAACAGATACGCAGTATTTT.

Many counts were recorded for this clonotype. The DNA is left out, because the CDR3 cannot be placed on it with certainty; the CDR3 is given as TCRdb lists it. CDR3 loop: CASSFTGGINYGYTFGSGTRSDTF. V and J are TRBV28 and TRBJ1-2; the D call in the table, TRBD1, was not verified against the DNA. The V gene's germline CDR1 is MDHEN and CDR2 SYDVKM. The CDR3 comprises 24 residues, both ends counted.

V is TRBV6-2 or TRBV6-3 and J is TRBJ2-7; 13 bases are shared with TRBD2. The CDR3 consists of 15 residues. Germline assignment: CDR1 MNHEY and CDR2 SVGEGT. J lost 7 bases, V lost 6 bases, and 9 bases had no gene match. CDR3 amino acids: CASRTTSGRAREQYF. The CDR3 bases are TGTGCCAGCAGAACCACTAGCGGGAGGGCCCGGGAGCAGTACTTC.

The chain is built from TRBV6-1 and TRBJ1-5, with 9 bases lining up with TRBD1. The germline gives CDR1 MNHNS, CDR2 SASEGT. CDR3 length: 15 amino acids. V shed 4 bases, J shed 3 bases, and the junction held 4 bases outside the gene matches. CDR3 residues: CASSGRDRVNQPQHF. For the CDR3, the DNA is TGTGCCAGCAGTGGACGGGACAGGGTCAATCAGCCCCAGCATTTT.

This clonotype was counted ten times or more. The V and J genes are TRBV12-3 or TRBV12-4 and TRBJ2-1, with D maybe TRBD2 (5 bases). V lost 5 bases and J 7 bases, leaving 21 bases between the germline ends. This CDR3 region has 16 residues. The CDR3 nucleotides are TGTGCCAGCAGTCAAATTGTGGGAGCCCCTAGGAATGAGCAGTTCTTC. Translated: CASSQIVGAPRNEQFF.

This clonotype was detected ten times or more. J is TRBJ2-1 and V is TRBV7-9, with D possibly matching TRBD2 (5 bases). The CDR3 consists of 13 residues. CDR1 is SEHNR and CDR2 is FQNEAQ in the germline V gene (reference sequence). V lost 5 bases and J 6 bases, leaving 11 bases between the germline ends. CDR3 sequence (DNA): TGTGCCAGCAGCCCCAAGCGGAGCAATGAGCAGTTCTTC. The encoded protein is CASSPKRSNEQFF.

The table lists this clonotype with many counts. This sequence joins TRBV12-3 or TRBV12-4 and TRBJ1-1, with TRBD1 matching 8 bases. This CDR3 is 14 amino acids long. V was clipped by 7 bases and J by 7 bases; unmatched bases: 11. The CDR3 coding sequence is TGTGCCAGCACCCGGACAGGGACGAGTGGTGAAGCTTTCTTT. Encoded protein: CASTRTGTSGEAFF.

This clonotype was seen repeatedly, ten times or more. CDR3 sequence (DNA): TGTGCCAGCAGTTTTCTTACAGGGGATCCCTACGAGCAGTACTTC. Residues: CASSFLTGDPYEQYF. J is TRBJ2-7 and V is TRBV28; 7 nucleotides line up with TRBD1. The CDR3 is made up of 15 amino acids. V gave up 3 bases and J gave up 2 bases; unmatched junction bases: 7. The germline gives CDR1 MDHEN, CDR2 SYDVKM.

This clonotype was seen ten or more times. The chain carries TRBV27 and TRBJ2-5; 10 positions match TRBD2. Losses at the gene ends were 6 bases for V and 2 bases for J; bases not matched to a gene: 15. The CDR3 runs to 18 residues. CDR1 and CDR2 (germline): MNHEY, SMNVEV (reference sequence). Here the CDR3 reads CASSAGLAGAGGQETQYF. In DNA form, the CDR3 reads TGTGCCAGCAGCGCGGGGCTAGCGGGAGCGGGGGGGCAAGAGACCCAGTACTTC.

The V gene is TRBV7-9, the J gene TRBJ1-4, with TRBD1 matching 8 bases. The CDR3 covers 14 residues. J gave up 7 bases and V 7 bases, and 8 bases lay outside the gene matches. Germline V gene sequence: CDR1 SEHNR, CDR2 FQNEAQ (reference sequence). The CDR3, as DNA: TGTGCCAGCACCGGACAGGGCCTGACTGAAAAACTGTTTTTT. As protein: CASTGQGLTEKLFF.

This clonotype was recorded many times. The rearrangement uses TRBV24-1 and TRBJ2-2; D may match TRBD1 or TRBD2 (5 bases each). Deletions cut 6 bases from V and 7 bases from J, with 14 bases between. The CDR3 is 14 residues long. The germline gives CDR1 KGHDR, CDR2 SFDVKD. DNA of the CDR3: TGTGCCACCAGTTCCGGGACGTACGACGGGGAGCTGTTTTTT. It codes for CATSSGTYDGELFF.

This clonotype showed up many times. This chain uses TRBV29-1 with TRBJ2-1; 8 positions agree with TRBD2. Per the germline V gene, CDR1 is SQVTM and CDR2 is ANQGSEA. CDR3 length: 12 amino acids. V lost 4 bases and J lost 10; bases outside the gene matches: 6. This chain's CDR3 is CSVVTGRGEQFF. CDR3 coding DNA: TGCAGCGTTGTTACCGGGAGGGGAGAGCAGTTCTTC.

The genes are TRBV5-1 and TRBJ2-6; 7 bases agree with TRBD1. The ends lost 3 bases at V and 2 bases at J; junction bases unmatched: 11. Germline CDR1 and CDR2: SGHRS and YFSETQ. The CDR3 consists of 18 residues. The CDR3 region is CASSWPGQKFAGANVLTF. CDR3 nucleotides: TGCGCCAGCAGCTGGCCGGGACAGAAATTTGCTGGGGCCAACGTCCTGACTTTC.